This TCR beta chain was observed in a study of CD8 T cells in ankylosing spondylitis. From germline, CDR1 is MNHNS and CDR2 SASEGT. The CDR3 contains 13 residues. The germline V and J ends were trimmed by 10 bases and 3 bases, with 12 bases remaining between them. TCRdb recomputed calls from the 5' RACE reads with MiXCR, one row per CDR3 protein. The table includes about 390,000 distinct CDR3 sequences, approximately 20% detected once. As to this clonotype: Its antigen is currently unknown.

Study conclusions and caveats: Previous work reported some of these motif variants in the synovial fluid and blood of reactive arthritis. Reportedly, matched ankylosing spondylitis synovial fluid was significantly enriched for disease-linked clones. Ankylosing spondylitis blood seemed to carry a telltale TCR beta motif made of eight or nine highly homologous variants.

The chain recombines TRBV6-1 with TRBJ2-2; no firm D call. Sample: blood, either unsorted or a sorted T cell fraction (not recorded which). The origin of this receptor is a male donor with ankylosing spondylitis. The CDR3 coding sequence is TGTGCCATCCGAAAGAAGCACACCGGGGAGCTGTTTTTT. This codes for CAIRKKHTGELFF.